This T cell receptor (beta chain) stems from a study of siplizumab effects on memory and regulatory T cells. Study-wide results and limits: There appeared to be greater diversity in naive T cells than in memory cells, and naive T cells seemed major contributors to the alloresponse. For siplizumab cultures, the suppressive function of their proliferating Tregs was not confirmed.

The CDR3 contains 15 residues. The V segment lost 1 base and the J segment 5 bases; nucleotides outside the gene matches: 7. Germline loops: CDR1 SGHAT, CDR2 FQNNGV. Profiling relied on immunoSEQ multiplex PCR, and the TCRdb table lists in-frame clones only, not all of them. The repertoire consists of some 96,000 clones, with about 94% occurring once and the leading ten covering approximately 1.5%. About this clone itself: What it binds is not known.

The sequence was collected from a human donor in good health. The rearrangement joins TRBV11-2 to TRBJ1-2, with TRBD1 matching 7 bases. The source material was non-Treg CD4+ T cells sorted from blood. The CDR3 region has the DNA TGTGCCAGCAGCTTAGGAGGGGGCGTGGGATATGGCTACACCTTC. As protein: CASSLGGGVGYGYTF. Based on the CDR3 plus reference TRBV11-2 and TRBJ1-2, the full variable domain is EAGVAQSPRYKIIEKRQSVAFWCNPISGHATLYWYQQILGQGPKLLIQFQNNGVVDDSQLPKDRFSAERLKGVDSTLKIQPAKLEDSAVYLCASSLGGGVGYGYTFGSGTRLTVV.